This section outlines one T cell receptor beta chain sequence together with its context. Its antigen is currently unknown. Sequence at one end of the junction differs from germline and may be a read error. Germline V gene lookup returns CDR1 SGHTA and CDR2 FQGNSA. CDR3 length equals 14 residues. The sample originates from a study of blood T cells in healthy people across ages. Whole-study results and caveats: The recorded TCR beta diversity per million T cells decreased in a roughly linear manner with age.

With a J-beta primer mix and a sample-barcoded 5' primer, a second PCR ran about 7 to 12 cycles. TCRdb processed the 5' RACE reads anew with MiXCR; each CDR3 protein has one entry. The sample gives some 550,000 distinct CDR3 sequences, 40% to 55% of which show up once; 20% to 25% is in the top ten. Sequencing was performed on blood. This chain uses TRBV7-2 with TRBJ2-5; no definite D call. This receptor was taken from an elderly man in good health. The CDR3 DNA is TGTGCCAGCAGTTCTCAGTCGGGCCGAGAGACCCGGTACTTC. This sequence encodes CASSSQSGRETRYF.